These 15 T cell receptor beta chains share one sample of origin, sequenced in a study of human T cells and chemical hapten exposure. TCRdb reprocessed the RACE reads with MiXCR, giving one entry per CDR3 protein. Of fewer than 95,000 distinct CDR3 sequences listed, about 10% are singletons. The time point is: patch test 1, 2 weeks after DPC sensitization. Treatment: therapeutic diphenylcyclopropenone sensitization with weekly scalp DPC. Material: whole blood, obtained in connection with sensitization to the hapten diphenylcyclopropenone (DPC). These TCRs come from a man aged 35 to 55 with alopecia areata. Some clones in this sample may be carry-over from other donors' samples.

In its sample, this clonotype was seen many times. In nucleotides, the CDR3 is TGTGCCAGCAGCTTAGGCGTAGCGGGGCACACAGATACGCAGTATTTT. It translates to CASSLGVAGHTDTQYF. J is TRBJ2-3 and V is TRBV11-2; 8 bases are a match to TRBD2. V trimming: 1 base; J trimming: 2 bases; junction bases outside the gene matches: 5. The germline V gene has CDR1 SGHAT and CDR2 FQNNGV. The CDR3 has 16 residues. Full variable domain (remainder filled in from reference TRBV11-2 and TRBJ2-3): EAGVAQSPRYKIIEKRQSVAFWCNPISGHATLYWYQQILGQGPKLLIQFQNNGVVDDSQLPKDRFSAERLKGVDSTLKIQPAKLEDSAVYLCASSLGVAGHTDTQYFGPGTRLTVL.

The chain couples TRBV5-1 to TRBJ2-1; D remains unclear. Per germline, CDR1 SGHRS and CDR2 YFSETQ. CDR3 length: 15 amino acids. Trimming took off 2 bases at V and 4 bases at J, with 13 bases between the two ends. The CDR3 DNA sequence: TGCGCCAGCAGCTTCCAAGACTTCGAGTACAATGAGCAGTTCTTC. Protein product: CASSFQDFEYNEQFF.

Ten or more counts support this clonotype. The CDR3, as DNA: TGTGCCAGCAGCAATGCAGGGGGGACTAGCTGCCATGAGCAGTTCTTC. This sequence encodes CASSNAGGTSCHEQFF. This chain joins TRBV21-1 and TRBJ2-1; TRBD2 is the table's D call, not checked against the DNA. TRBV21-1 is shown as a pseudogene. This CDR3 has 16 residues.

This clonotype showed up just a few times. The chain employs TRBV7-9 and TRBJ2-7; D is perhaps TRBD1 (6 bases). Germline CDR1 and CDR2: SEHNR and FQNEAQ (reference sequence). CDR3 size: 11 residues. V was trimmed by 5 bases and J by 9 bases, leaving 11 bases between them. The CDR3 DNA reads TGTGCCAGCAGCGCCACAGGGCCGCAGTACGTC. This sequence encodes CASSATGPQYV.

This clonotype was picked up a small number of times. V usage is TRBV20-1 and J usage is TRBJ2-3; a possible D gene is TRBD2 (5 bases). V shed 5 bases and J shed 2 bases, with 11 bases lying between them. Germline V gives CDR1 DFQATT, CDR2 SNEGSKA (reference sequence). The CDR3 is 13 amino acids. Written as DNA, the CDR3 is TGCAGTGCTTTCGGGATATCCACAGATACGCAGTATTTT. Translation gives CSAFGISTDTQYF.

This clonotype occurred many times. V is TRBV12-3 or TRBV12-4 and J is TRBJ1-1; 9 bases map to TRBD1. This CDR3 has 15 amino acids. The junction had 9 bases not matched to a gene; V was cut back by 4 bases and J by 6 bases. The DNA for the CDR3 is TGTGCCAGCAGTTCGGCGGGACAGGGATGGCCTGAAGCTTTCTTT. This codes for CASSSAGQGWPEAFF.

In its sample, this clonotype was seen a few times. The chain links TRBV6-5 to TRBJ2-7, with 12 nucleotides matching TRBD2. The CDR3 runs 20 residues. Trimming removed 6 bases from V and 6 bases from J; junction bases left unmatched: 24. Germline V gives CDR1 MNHEY, CDR2 SVGAGI. CDR3 coding DNA: TGTGCCAGCAGGATAACCTGGGTAACTAGCGGGAGGTTCCTTATTCGCGAGCAGTACGTC. The encoded protein is CASRITWVTSGRFLIREQYV.

Ten or more counts support this clonotype. V and J are TRBV7-2 and TRBJ1-3, with a possible D match to TRBD1 (5 bases). V was shortened by 4 bases and J by 0 bases, with 10 bases between the two germline ends. CDR1 and CDR2 (germline): SGHTA, FQGNSA. CDR3 size: 15 residues. The CDR3 sequence: CASSWDSSSGNTIYF. CDR3 in DNA: TGTGCCAGCAGCTGGGACTCGAGCTCTGGAAACACCATATATTTT.

This clonotype showed up just a few times. V gene TRBV14 combines with J gene TRBJ1-1; TRBD1 matches 8 bases. Germline trimming cut 8 bases from V and 6 bases from J; bases unmatched to any gene: 20. The CDR3 length is 17 residues. Germline V gives CDR1 SGHDN, CDR2 FVKESK. The CDR3: CASRQIRDRKGPAEAFF. The CDR3 nucleotides read TGTGCCAGCCGACAAATTCGGGACAGGAAGGGACCGGCTGAAGCTTTCTTT.

This clonotype has at least ten counts. The V and J genes are TRBV11-3 and TRBJ2-7; TRBD1 agrees at 9 bases. The V segment lost 11 bases and the J segment 5 bases; nucleotides outside the gene matches: 10. The CDR3 runs to 13 residues. From germline, CDR1 is SGHNT and CDR2 YENEEA. CDR3 nucleotides: TGTGCCCCCCCTCCGGACAGGGGCCACGAGCAGTACGTC. It codes for CAPPPDRGHEQYV.

Only a few counts were recorded for this clonotype. The chain uses TRBV6-1 and TRBJ1-1, with 11 bases aligning to TRBD1. CDR3 length equals 17 residues. Trimming at V came to 2 bases and at J to 6 bases, leaving 11 bases not matched to a gene. Germline CDR1 MNHNS, CDR2 SASEGT. This chain's CDR3 is CASSELPGQGVTSEAFF. The CDR3 coding sequence is TGTGCCAGCAGTGAACTCCCGGGACAGGGGGTGACCTCTGAAGCTTTCTTT.

This clonotype was seen a handful of times. V and J are TRBV7-2 and TRBJ1-1; a weak D match, TRBD1 (6 bases). CDR3 length equals 17 residues. Germline CDR1 and CDR2: SGHTA and FQGNSA. Trimming removed 4 bases at V and 4 bases at J, with 22 bases between. CDR3 amino acids: CASSSTLQGLGRTEAFF. As DNA, the CDR3 is TGTGCCAGCAGCTCAACTCTACAGGGTCTCGGGCGCACTGAAGCTTTCTTT. Full variable domain (remainder filled in from reference TRBV7-2 and TRBJ1-1): GAGVSQSPSNKVTEKGKDVELRCDPISGHTALYWYRQSLGQGLEFLIYFQGNSAPDKSGLPSDRFSAERTGGSVSTLTIQRTQQEDSAVYLCASSSTLQGLGRTEAFFGQGTRLTVV.

This clonotype was observed many times. The V gene is TRBV7-6, the J gene TRBJ1-4; the D is unclear. Germline CDR1 reads SGHVS; CDR2 reads FNYEAQ. V dropped 5 bases and J dropped 5 bases, with 15 bases sitting between them. The CDR3 sequence is 15 residues long. As DNA, the CDR3 is TGTGCCAGCAGCCAAGATGCAGAGCCCAATGAAAAACTGTTTTTT. Amino acids: CASSQDAEPNEKLFF.

This clonotype showed up just a few times. The chain has TRBV6-1 and TRBJ2-2; no firm D call. Germline CDR1 MNHNS, CDR2 SASEGT. V was trimmed by 4 bases and J by 1 base, leaving 10 bases between them. This CDR3 contains 15 residues. The DNA of the CDR3 is TGTGCCAGCAGTGCCCTGGAGCTGAACACCGGGGAGCTGTTTTTT. Protein sequence: CASSALELNTGELFF.

This clonotype occurred many times. This chain uses TRBV14 with TRBJ2-3; TRBD2 matches at 10 bases. V gave up 2 bases and J gave up 1 base; unmatched junction bases: 12. This CDR3 has 19 residues. CDR1 and CDR2 (germline): SGHDN, FVKESK. The CDR3 DNA follows: TGTGCCAGCAGCCAACAATCCATAGCGGGAGGTGTGGGCACAGATACGCAGTATTTT. This translates into CASSQQSIAGGVGTDTQYF.